Here is one TCR beta chain with its context. This entry comes from a study of blood T cell repertoires in COVID-19. V lost 0 bases to trimming and J lost 1 base, with 7 bases between them. Germline loops: CDR1 SGHTS, CDR2 YDEGEE. The CDR3 sequence is 14 residues long. Participant ages covered about 18 to 89 years across about two dozen US areas. In assigning cohorts, the study relied on participant-reported clinical history. Using immunoSEQ multiplex PCR, the repertoire was profiled, and TCRdb retains in-frame clones only, with some absent. The sample has tens of thousands of clones, around two thirds seen once.

This sequence originates from an older woman who had been exposed to COVID-19. The rearrangement links TRBV5-8 to TRBJ1-2; TRBD1 might be the D (5 bases). What was sequenced was PBMCs or T cells enriched from blood (not recorded which). In DNA, the CDR3 is TGTGCCAGCAGCTTGGGACAGCTTAACTATGGCTACACCTTC. Translating it yields CASSLGQLNYGYTF.